This is a list of T cell receptor beta chains from one sample in a study of blood T cells in healthy people across ages. TCRdb used MiXCR to reprocess the 5' RACE reads, holding one entry per CDR3 protein. Among roughly 1,100,000 distinct CDR3 sequences, roughly a quarter were seen once, and the ten largest hold less than 0.75%. These data were also filed under a second study, of T cells of mothers and their children.

Sample: blood. These receptors were taken from a girl aged 2-10 years in good health. CDR3s include the opening cysteine and the closing phenylalanine or tryptophan. The D gene is left open where the match is weak. Size tells how often a clone was seen (once, few, many) or the class of an expanded clone, and some rows leave it out.

DNA: TGTGCCAGCAGCCCTGGACTAGCTATAGAGCAGTTCTTC; CDR3: CASSPGLAIEQFF; size: -; D: TRBD2; V: TRBV12-3/TRBV12-4; J: TRBJ2-1
DNA: TGTGCCAGCAGCTTGGCCCCTAGCGGGGGAACAGGCATTCAGTACTTC; CDR3: CASSLAPSGGTGIQYF; size: -; D: TRBD2; V: TRBV5-5; J: TRBJ2-4
DNA: TGTGCCAGCAGTTTAGGAATCTTGGCTTACGAGCAGTACTTC; CDR3: CASSLGILAYEQYF; size: -; D: -; V: TRBV27; J: TRBJ2-7
DNA: TGTGCCATCAGTGAGAGGGGAATAGGACCCGAAATGCCGGGGCCCGGCTACACCTTC; CDR3: CAISERGIGPEMPGPGYTF; size: -; D: -; V: TRBV10-3; J: TRBJ1-2
DNA: TGTGCCAGCAGTCCAGGACTTCTAAAAAACATTCAGTACTTC; CDR3: CASSPGLLKNIQYF; size: -; D: -; V: TRBV12-3/TRBV12-4; J: TRBJ2-4
DNA: TGCGCCAGCAGCCAAGCTTCGGACATAAATTCACCCCTCCACTTT; CDR3: CASSQASDINSPLHF; size: -; D: -; V: TRBV4-1; J: TRBJ1-6
DNA: TGTGCCAGCAGCCCCGGGGTCCACGAGCAGTACTTC; CDR3: CASSPGVHEQYF; size: few; D: -; V: TRBV11-2; J: TRBJ2-7
DNA: TGTGCCAGCAGTTACGGGGGTGTAGGTGAAAAACTGTTTTTT; CDR3: CASSYGGVGEKLFF; size: -; D: -; V: TRBV6-5; J: TRBJ1-4
DNA: TGTGCCAGCAGGCCCCCGGGGGACAGGGGCTCCTACAATGAGCAGTTCTTC; CDR3: CASRPPGDRGSYNEQFF; size: -; D: TRBD1; V: TRBV27; J: TRBJ2-1
DNA: TGTGCCAGCAGTCGTCGGTTTGACGGGTACGAGCAGTACTTC; CDR3: CASSRRFDGYEQYF; size: few; D: -; V: TRBV27; J: TRBJ2-7
DNA: TGCAGTGCTAGACAGGCCAGACCCGCAGAGACCCAGTACTTC; CDR3: CSARQARPAETQYF; size: few; D: -; V: TRBV20-1; J: TRBJ2-5
DNA: TGTGCCTGGAGTGTACGAGAGCGAGATACGCAGTATTTT; CDR3: CAWSVRERDTQYF; size: -; D: -; V: TRBV30; J: TRBJ2-3
DNA: TGTGCCAGCAGCTTAACGCCGGGATCTGAAGCTTTCTTT; CDR3: CASSLTPGSEAFF; size: few; D: -; V: TRBV7-3; J: TRBJ1-1
DNA: TGTGCCAGCAGCCCCCGCGCGGGGACCTCGTATGGCTACACCTTC; CDR3: CASSPRAGTSYGYTF; size: few; D: -; V: TRBV7-3; J: TRBJ1-2
DNA: TGTGCCAGCAGCAGAGCCGACAGGGCGAACACTGAAGCTTTCTTT; CDR3: CASSRADRANTEAFF; size: -; D: TRBD1; V: TRBV7-9; J: TRBJ1-1
DNA: TGTGCCAGCAGCCCCACCGCAGGGGGCGCGGACGAGCAGTACTTC; CDR3: CASSPTAGGADEQYF; size: many; D: TRBD1; V: TRBV7-2; J: TRBJ2-7
DNA: TGTGCCAGCACTTATAACGGGGGCGTCAACACAGATACGCAGTATTTT; CDR3: CASTYNGGVNTDTQYF; size: few; D: -; V: TRBV7-2; J: TRBJ2-3
DNA: TGTGCCAGCAGCTTAGGTGCGATCGCCCTGGCGTTGCCCCATTATGGCTACACCTTC; CDR3: CASSLGAIALALPHYGYTF; size: -; D: -; V: TRBV7-2; J: TRBJ1-2
DNA: TGCAGTGCTAGAGTCGCAGGTAGTGAAGCCGGGGAGCTGTTTTTT; CDR3: CSARVAGSEAGELFF; size: few; D: -; V: TRBV20-1; J: TRBJ2-2
DNA: TGTGCCAGTAGAGAGGGACAGATCACAGATACGCAGTATTTT; CDR3: CASREGQITDTQYF; size: -; D: TRBD1; V: TRBV19; J: TRBJ2-3
DNA: TGTGCCAGCAGTTCGGGTCACGCCGGGGAGGGGATTTACAATGAGCAGTTCTTC; CDR3: CASSSGHAGEGIYNEQFF; size: few; D: TRBD2; V: TRBV27; J: TRBJ2-1
DNA: TGTGCCAGCAGCCAGCTGAGGGCGGGTTTTGACTCCTACGAGCAGTACTTC; CDR3: CASSQLRAGFDSYEQYF; size: few; D: -; V: TRBV3-1; J: TRBJ2-7
DNA: TGTGCCAGCAGCTCCGGACTAGCTGACTACGAGCAGTACTTC; CDR3: CASSSGLADYEQYF; size: few; D: TRBD2; V: TRBV13; J: TRBJ2-7
DNA: TGTGCCAGCAGCTTAGAGAGTTACGGGGCGGAAAATCAGCCCCAGCATTTT; CDR3: CASSLESYGAENQPQHF; size: few; D: -; V: TRBV7-9; J: TRBJ1-5
DNA: TGTGCCAGCCGGGTCGGCGGGGACGGAGGTTACACTGAAGCTTTCTTT; CDR3: CASRVGGDGGYTEAFF; size: -; D: -; V: TRBV9; J: TRBJ1-1
DNA: TGTGCCAGCAGCTTCTCGCAGGAGCAGTACTTC; CDR3: CASSFSQEQYF; size: few; D: -; V: TRBV7-9; J: TRBJ2-7
DNA: TGTGCCAGCAGTCCCGGACCGACGGGGAACACTGAAGCTTTCTTT; CDR3: CASSPGPTGNTEAFF; size: few; D: -; V: TRBV27; J: TRBJ1-1
DNA: TGTGCCAGCAGCTTTTCCGGGGCCCCCGTCCGTGAGACCCAGTACTTC; CDR3: CASSFSGAPVRETQYF; size: few; D: -; V: TRBV7-9; J: TRBJ2-5
DNA: TGCAGCGCCAGCAACCCGGGACCCCGTTGGCAAGAGACCCAGTACTTC; CDR3: CSASNPGPRWQETQYF; size: few; D: -; V: TRBV29-1; J: TRBJ2-5
DNA: TGCGCCAGCAGCCAAGACCCTCACCGGGGGGGAAGCACAGATACGCAGTATTTT; CDR3: CASSQDPHRGGSTDTQYF; size: -; D: TRBD2; V: TRBV4-3; J: TRBJ2-3
DNA: TGTGCCAGCGGGCTTGGTAGCGGGGGGACCCACGAGCGGTACTTC; CDR3: CASGLGSGGTHERYF; size: few; D: TRBD2; V: TRBV9; J: TRBJ2-7
DNA: TGTGCCAGCAGTTTAGTAGGACGGGGCAGTAATTCACCCCTCCACTTT; CDR3: CASSLVGRGSNSPLHF; size: few; D: -; V: TRBV28; J: TRBJ1-6
DNA: TGTGCCAGCAGCGGGCGGACAGAAGAAGCTTTCTTT; CDR3: CASSGRTEEAFF; size: few; D: -; V: TRBV7-9; J: TRBJ1-1
DNA: TGTGCCAGCAGCGTATCCGGGACAGGGAATGAAAAACTGTTTTTT; CDR3: CASSVSGTGNEKLFF; size: -; D: TRBD1; V: TRBV7-2; J: TRBJ1-4
DNA: TGTGCCAGTGGGGCACAATACTCCTACAATGAGCAGTTCTTC; CDR3: CASGAQYSYNEQFF; size: -; D: -; V: TRBV28; J: TRBJ2-1
DNA: TGTGCCAGCAGTTCGTCGACAGGGGTCTCACCCCTCCACTTT; CDR3: CASSSSTGVSPLHF; size: -; D: TRBD1; V: TRBV28; J: TRBJ1-6
DNA: TGCGCCAGCAGCCAAGATCCCGGGAAGTCGTGGGAGACCCAGTACTTC; CDR3: CASSQDPGKSWETQYF; size: -; D: -; V: TRBV4-3; J: TRBJ2-5
DNA: TGCAGCGTTGAGGAAAACACCGGGGAGCTGTTTTTT; CDR3: CSVEENTGELFF; size: -; D: -; V: TRBV29-1; J: TRBJ2-2
DNA: TGTGCCAGCAGTTTAGGTCCAGACGGGGTTCCTAAGCCCCAGCATTTT; CDR3: CASSLGPDGVPKPQHF; size: once; D: -; V: TRBV12-3/TRBV12-4; J: TRBJ1-5
DNA: TGTGCCAGCAGGACCTACCTCGTCAAAAACATTCAGTACTTC; CDR3: CASRTYLVKNIQYF; size: few; D: -; V: TRBV28; J: TRBJ2-4
DNA: TGTGCCAGCAGTACGGGACTAGCTGATTACAATGAGCAGTTCTTC; CDR3: CASSTGLADYNEQFF; size: -; D: TRBD2; V: TRBV27; J: TRBJ2-1
DNA: TGTGCCAGCACCCCCCGGGGCGTTTTTCAAAGGAGGCGTAATTCACCCCTCCACTTT; CDR3: CASTPRGVFQRRRNSPLHF; size: once; D: -; V: TRBV11-3; J: TRBJ1-6
DNA: TGTGCCAGCAGTTACTTGCGGGGACAGTACCAAGAGACCCAGTACTTC; CDR3: CASSYLRGQYQETQYF; size: -; D: -; V: TRBV6-2/TRBV6-3; J: TRBJ2-5
DNA: TGTGCCAGCAGCGCGTCCGGGACGGACTACAATGAGCAGTTCTTC; CDR3: CASSASGTDYNEQFF; size: -; D: -; V: TRBV9; J: TRBJ2-1
DNA: TGTGCCAGCAGCGTAGGGGACAGCGGCCCCTACGAGCAGTACTTC; CDR3: CASSVGDSGPYEQYF; size: once; D: TRBD1; V: TRBV9; J: TRBJ2-7
DNA: TGTGCTAGTGGTTTGACACCGGGACAGCGTGAAGCTTTCTTT; CDR3: CASGLTPGQREAFF; size: once; D: TRBD1; V: TRBV12-5; J: TRBJ1-1